This TCR beta chain was profiled in a study of blood T cells in healthy people across ages. Overall study findings and caveats: Estimates of diversity drawn from one million T cells were considered underestimates. The unsorted PBMCs prevented any conclusive comparison of naive versus antigen-experienced cells.

The CDR3 is 15 residues long. Trimming took off 4 bases at V and 8 bases at J, with 21 bases between the two ends. CDR1 is SGHRS, CDR2 YFSETQ, per germline. As for this clonotype: Antigen unknown.

A second PCR, run for about 7 to 11 cycles, used a sample-barcoded 5' primer plus a J-beta primer mix. TCRdb used MiXCR to reprocess the 5' RACE reads, holding one entry per CDR3 protein. Of around 1,000,000 distinct CDR3 sequences listed, about 23% are singletons. These data also featured in a second study, about T cells of mothers and their children.

This rearrangement joins TRBV5-1 to TRBJ1-2, with D maybe TRBD1 (6 bases). This TCR derives from a girl aged 2-9 years in good health. The sample consisted of blood. In DNA form, the CDR3 reads TGCGCCAGCAGCACCGGACAGAACCCGAGCCCCGGCTACACCTTC. It codes for CASSTGQNPSPGYTF. Full variable domain (remainder filled in from reference TRBV5-1 and TRBJ1-2): KAGVTQTPRYLIKTRGQQVTLSCSPISGHRSVSWYQQTPGQGLQFLFEYFSETQRNKGNFPGRFSGRQFSNSRSEMNVSTLELGDSALYLCASSTGQNPSPGYTFGSGTRLTVV.